The rows below give T cell receptor beta chains drawn from one sample of a study of blood T cell repertoires in COVID-19. Using immunoSEQ multiplex PCR, the repertoire was profiled, and TCRdb retains in-frame clones only, with some absent. The sample has approximately 170,000 clones; around 80% are singletons. Specimen: peripheral blood. These receptors were taken from a woman of 80 years or more with acute or convalescent COVID-19. Both conserved end residues are part of each CDR3. The D gene is left open where the match is weak. Only some rows state a clone size, as once, few, many or a class for expanded clones.

J	size	V	D	CDR3	DNA
TRBJ2-7	NA	TRBV4-1	TRBD1	CASSQEAGGSYEQYF	TGCGCCAGCAGCCAAGAGGCAGGGGGATCCTACGAGCAGTACTTC
TRBJ2-2	NA	TRBV5-4	TRBD2	CASSPWTSGTGELFF	TGTGCCAGCAGCCCCTGGACTAGCGGCACCGGGGAGCTGTTTTTT
TRBJ2-1	NA	TRBV7-6	TRBD2	CASSLLAGEGNEQFF	TGTGCCAGCAGCCTACTAGCGGGAGAAGGCAATGAGCAGTTCTTC
TRBJ1-1	NA	TRBV28	TRBD1	CASSLRGRAFF	TGTGCCAGCAGTTTAAGGGGGCGAGCTTTCTTT
TRBJ1-5	NA	TRBV4-1	TRBD1	CASSHKDRAGGQPQHF	TGCGCCAGCAGCCACAAGGACAGGGCCGGGGGGCAGCCCCAGCATTTT
TRBJ2-1	NA	TRBV11-3	NA	CASSPEGYNEQFF	TGTGCCAGCAGCCCCGAGGGCTACAATGAGCAGTTCTTC
TRBJ2-5	NA	TRBV28	NA	CASTRAGTPEETQYF	TGTGCCAGCACCAGGGCGGGAACCCCCGAGGAGACCCAGTACTTC
TRBJ1-2	NA	TRBV6-5	TRBD1	CASSWGQGADYGYTF	TGTGCCAGCAGCTGGGGACAGGGGGCAGACTATGGCTACACCTTC
TRBJ2-7	NA	TRBV7-9	TRBD2	CASSRGQIAGYYEQYF	TGTGCCAGCAGCCGAGGGCAAATAGCGGGATACTACGAGCAGTACTTC
TRBJ2-1	NA	TRBV5-1	TRBD2	CASSFPVTSPSSEQFF	TGCGCCAGCAGCTTCCCCGTGACTAGCCCCTCGAGTGAGCAGTTCTTC
TRBJ2-7	NA	TRBV6-2/TRBV6-3	TRBD2	CASSPGLAGAYEQYF	TGTGCCAGCAGTCCGGGACTAGCGGGGGCCTACGAGCAGTACTTC
TRBJ2-1	NA	TRBV5-1	NA	CASSFSSVAYNEQFF	TGCGCCAGCAGCTTTTCTAGCGTGGCCTACAATGAGCAGTTCTTC
TRBJ2-3	NA	TRBV7-2	NA	CASSLGGHTDTQYF	TGTGCCAGCAGCTTAGGCGGGCACACAGATACGCAGTATTTT
TRBJ1-1	NA	TRBV4-1	TRBD1	CASSQAYPGQGARTEAFF	TGCGCCAGCAGCCAAGCCTACCCGGGACAGGGGGCGAGAACTGAAGCTTTCTTT
TRBJ2-1	NA	TRBV7-9	NA	CASSLPSGGRDEQFF	TGTGCCAGCAGCTTACCCTCTGGAGGGAGAGATGAGCAGTTCTTC
TRBJ2-7	NA	TRBV3-1/TRBV3-2	TRBD1	CASSQDLGQGRGEQYF	TGTGCCAGCAGCCAAGATCTCGGACAGGGTCGGGGCGAGCAGTACTTC
TRBJ1-2	few	TRBV10-3	NA	CAIMALRNGYTF	TGTGCCATCATGGCTCTCAGAAATGGCTACACCTTC
TRBJ1-1	NA	TRBV30	TRBD1	CAWSTGGTEAFF	TGTGCCTGGAGCACAGGGGGCACTGAAGCTTTCTTT
TRBJ2-2	NA	TRBV12-3/TRBV12-4	NA	CASRRGETGELFF	TGTGCCAGCAGAAGAGGTGAGACCGGGGAGCTGTTTTTT
TRBJ2-7	NA	TRBV18	TRBD2	CASSPLGTSGSSMSYEQYF	TGTGCCAGCTCACCTCTGGGGACTAGCGGGAGCTCGATGTCCTACGAGCAGTACTTC
TRBJ2-5	few	TRBV7-6	NA	CASSFTAKETQYF	TGTGCCAGCAGCTTCACAGCCAAAGAGACCCAGTACTTC
TRBJ1-6	NA	TRBV7-2	NA	CASSLGTYNSPLHF	TGTGCCAGCAGCTTGGGGACTTATAATTCACCCCTCCACTTT
TRBJ1-4	NA	TRBV21-1	NA	CASTPWDRVNEKLFF	TGTGCCAGCACCCCCTGGGACAGGGTGAATGAAAAACTGTTTTTT
TRBJ1-4	NA	TRBV7-2	TRBD1	CASSPGGKLFF	TGTGCCAGCAGCCCAGGGGGAAAACTGTTTTTT
TRBJ1-2	NA	TRBV7-2	NA	CASSPGRYGYTF	TGTGCCAGCAGCCCTGGCCGTTATGGCTACACCTTC
TRBJ1-6	NA	TRBV5-1	NA	CASSRGLEDSPLHF	TGCGCCAGCAGCCGAGGGCTCGAGGATTCACCCCTCCACTTT
TRBJ2-1	NA	TRBV7-9	TRBD2	CASSLRLAGGSYNEQFF	TGTGCCAGCAGCCTTCGACTAGCGGGAGGCTCCTACAATGAGCAGTTCTTC
TRBJ1-1	NA	TRBV6-5	NA	CASRLTANTEAFF	TGTGCCAGCAGACTGACAGCGAACACTGAAGCTTTCTTT
TRBJ2-1	NA	TRBV19	TRBD2	CASSKLAGDISSEQFF	TGTGCCAGTAGTAAACTAGCGGGAGATATATCCTCGGAGCAGTTCTTC
TRBJ2-3	NA	TRBV2	TRBD2	CAGTRLAAGGDTQYF	TGTGCCGGAACTAGACTAGCAGCTGGTGGAGATACGCAGTATTTT
TRBJ2-5	NA	TRBV28	NA	CASSVDSQQETQYF	TGTGCCAGCAGTGTGGACAGCCAACAAGAGACCCAGTACTTC
TRBJ1-5	NA	TRBV10-1	TRBD1	CASSRTGGFQPQHF	TGCGCCAGCAGTCGGACAGGGGGATTTCAGCCCCAGCATTTT
TRBJ1-4	NA	TRBV15	NA	CATSRGGDNEKLFF	TGTGCCACCAGCAGAGGGGGGGATAATGAAAAACTGTTTTTT
TRBJ1-1	once	TRBV3-1/TRBV3-2	NA	CASSQERRGKAFF	TGTGCCAGCAGCCAAGAGCGGCGGGGGAAAGCTTTCTTT
TRBJ1-2	NA	TRBV7-3	NA	CASSPRRGGGYTF	TGTGCCAGCAGCCCAAGACGAGGGGGTGGCTACACCTTC
TRBJ2-5	NA	TRBV27	NA	CASSFEHLGETQYF	TGTGCCAGCAGTTTCGAGCATCTGGGCGAGACCCAGTACTTC
TRBJ2-7	NA	TRBV19	TRBD1	CASSTAGGYEQYF	TGTGCCAGTAGTACCGCAGGGGGCTACGAGCAGTACTTC
TRBJ2-1	NA	TRBV29-1	TRBD2	CSVVAGYNEQFF	TGCAGCGTTGTAGCGGGTTACAATGAGCAGTTCTTC
TRBJ2-7	NA	TRBV21-1	NA	CASSNPGQGSSYEQYF	TGTGCCAGCAGCAATCCGGGACAGGGTTCTTCCTACGAGCAGTACTTC
TRBJ2-1	few	TRBV28	NA	CASREGGPLNEQFF	TGTGCCAGCCGGGAAGGGGGTCCCCTCAATGAGCAGTTCTTC
TRBJ2-1	NA	TRBV7-9	TRBD1	CASSRTGNPHNEQFF	TGTGCCAGCAGCCGGACAGGGAATCCCCACAATGAGCAGTTCTTC
TRBJ1-1	once	TRBV6-5	NA	CASSYVSPGTGTEAFF	TGTGCCAGCAGTTATGTCAGTCCGGGAACGGGCACTGAAGCTTTCTTT
TRBJ2-3	NA	TRBV11-2	TRBD2	CASSLVMSIAGHTDTQYF	TGTGCCAGCAGCTTAGTGATGTCAATAGCGGGACACACAGATACGCAGTATTTT